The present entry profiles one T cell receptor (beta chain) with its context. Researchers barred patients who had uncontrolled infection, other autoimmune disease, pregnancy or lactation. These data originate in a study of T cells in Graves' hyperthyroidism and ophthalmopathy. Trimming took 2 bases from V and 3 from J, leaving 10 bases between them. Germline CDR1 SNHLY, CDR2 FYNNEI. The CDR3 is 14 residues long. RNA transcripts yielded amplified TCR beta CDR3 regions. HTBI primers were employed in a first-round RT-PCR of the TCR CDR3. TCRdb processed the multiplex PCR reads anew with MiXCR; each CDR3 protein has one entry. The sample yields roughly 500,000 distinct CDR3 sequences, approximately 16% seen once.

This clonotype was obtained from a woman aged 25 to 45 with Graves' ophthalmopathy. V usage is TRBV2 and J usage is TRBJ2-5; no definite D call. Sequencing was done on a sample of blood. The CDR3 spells CASSETLSKETQYF. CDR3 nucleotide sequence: TGTGCCAGCAGTGAAACGTTATCCAAAGAGACCCAGTACTTC.